This note documents a single T cell receptor (beta chain) sequence. The antigen is unknown. This record comes from a study of CD8+CD57+ T cells in acquired aplastic anemia. Study-level information: Read counts for CD4+ cells (from healthy donors) averaged about 10 million. General study points: In common between the patients and the controls were some 28 CD8+ CDR3 sequences.

The CDR3 is made up of 15 amino acids. Profiling that covered TCR beta VDJ and CDR3 relied on genomic DNA as its template. TCRdb re-called the reads with MiXCR, one entry per CDR3 protein. The data show about 210,000 distinct CDR3 sequences, 61% seen once. V and J are TRBV3-2 and TRBJ2-5; TRBD1 reflects the table's D call only, with no check against the DNA. TRBV3-2 is a pseudogene. The origin of this receptor is a human donor in good health. Input material: sorted CD4+, CD8+, or CD8+CD57+ T cells (not recorded which) from PBMCs. CDR3 in amino acids: CASFVRVPRRETQYF. In DNA, the CDR3 is TGTGCCAGCTTTGTGAGGGTGCCCCGTCGGGAGACCCAGTACTTC.